The 8 T cell receptor beta chains presented below share a single source sample, sequenced in a study of Ad26.COV2.S vaccination and SARS-CoV-2 variants. Stated treatment: 15 to 20 received Ad26.COV2.S at low or high dose, single or two shots; 5 received placebo; per-sample allocation not given. The study sampled participants on day 63 after the first vaccine or placebo injection. TCRdb's copy holds only in-frame clones and misses some; the assay was immunoSEQ multiplex PCR. Of approximately 350,000 clones in the sample, 80% to 90% are singletons; the top ten hold 7% to 9.5%. The input for sequencing was peripheral blood, taken in a trial of Ad26.COV2.S vaccine versus placebo. The source of these receptors is a person between 18 and 59 years old who received the Ad26.COV2.S COVID-19 vaccine or a placebo.

This chain uses TRBV11-2 with TRBJ1-5, with 9 nucleotides matching TRBD1. In germline, CDR1 is SGHAT, CDR2 FQNNGV. Trimming cost V 3 bases and J 3 bases; bases outside gene matches: 3. This CDR3 region has 15 residues. The CDR3 bases are TGTGCCAGCAGCTTGGGACAGGGATACAATCAGCCCCAGCATTTT. Encoded protein: CASSLGQGYNQPQHF.

The CDR3 protein is CASSLVGSGELFF. DNA for the CDR3: TGTGCCAGCAGCTTAGTGGGGAGCGGGGAGCTGTTTTTT. The chain joins TRBV7-9 to TRBJ2-2; possibly TRBD2 for D (5 bases). Per germline, CDR1 SEHNR and CDR2 FQNEAQ (reference sequence). V was pared by 1 base and J by 7 bases, with 7 bases between. This CDR3 spans 13 amino acids. The full variable domain, with the rest looked up from reference TRBV7-9 and TRBJ2-2, is DTGVSQNPRHKITKRGQNVTFRCDPISEHNRLYWYRQTLGQGPEFLTYFQNEAQLEKSRLLSDRFSAERPKGSFSTLEIQRTEQGDSAMYLCASSLVGSGELFFGEGSRLTVL.

The chain has TRBV4-3 and TRBJ1-4; D remains unclear. In germline, CDR1 is LGHNA, CDR2 YSLEER. This CDR3 is 16 amino acids long. The V end was cut by 5 bases, the J end by 1 base, with 14 bases between. The CDR3 DNA reads as TGCGCCAGCAGCTCGATCCTGGACTTAACTAATGAAAAACTGTTTTTT. Translated, it gives CASSSILDLTNEKLFF.

The V gene is TRBV7-9, the J gene TRBJ1-1; D might be TRBD1 (5 bases). V dropped 0 bases and J dropped 8 bases, with 13 bases sitting between them. Germline V gene sequence: CDR1 SEHNR, CDR2 FQNEAQ (reference sequence). The length of the CDR3 is 14 residues. The CDR3 loop reads CASSLALGTREAFF. The CDR3 bases are TGTGCCAGCAGCTTAGCGCTAGGGACTCGCGAAGCTTTCTTT. Using reference TRBV7-9 and TRBJ1-1 for the parts outside the CDR3, the full variable domain is DTGVSQNPRHKITKRGQNVTFRCDPISEHNRLYWYRQTLGQGPEFLTYFQNEAQLEKSRLLSDRFSAERPKGSFSTLEIQRTEQGDSAMYLCASSLALGTREAFFGQGTRLTVV.

The chain combines TRBV19 with TRBJ1-4; D possibly corresponds to TRBD1 (5 bases). This CDR3 spans 17 amino acids. Trimming took 3 bases from V and 3 from J, leaving 17 bases between them. Per the germline V gene, CDR1 is LNHDA and CDR2 is SQIVND (reference sequence). The CDR3 DNA sequence: TGTGCCAGTAGTATTGAGTCCCAGGGAAGGGCTAATGAAAAACTGTTTTTT. Translation gives CASSIESQGRANEKLFF. The entire variable domain, with the rest obtained from reference TRBV19 and TRBJ1-4, is as follows: DGGITQSPKYLFRKEGQNVTLSCEQNLNHDAMYWYRQDPGQGLRLIYYSQIVNDFQKGDIAEGYSVSREKKESFPLTVTSAQKNPTAFYLCASSIESQGRANEKLFFGSGTQLSVL.

The genes are TRBV29-1 and TRBJ1-1; D might be TRBD1 (6 bases). V was clipped by 7 bases and J by 5 bases, with 14 bases between them. In germline, CDR1 is SQVTM, CDR2 ANQGSEA. The CDR3 contains 12 residues. CDR3 in DNA: TGCAGCGGGAACAGGGATCGGACTGAAGCTTTCTTT. Amino acids: CSGNRDRTEAFF.

The chain carries TRBV7-3 and TRBJ2-1; possibly TRBD1 or TRBD2 for D (6 bases each). This CDR3 contains 14 residues. Trimming shortened V by 5 bases and J by 5 bases, and 13 bases separated the two germline ends. Looked up from germline, CDR1 is SGHTA and CDR2 is FQGTGA. In nucleotides, the CDR3 is TGTGCCAGCAGCCCCAGAGGGGGGAACAATGAGCAGTTCTTC. As protein: CASSPRGGNNEQFF.

A single count supports this clone. The chain recombines TRBV5-1 with TRBJ1-5, with no clear D. The germline V gene encodes CDR1 SGHRS and CDR2 YFSETQ. The CDR3 runs 13 residues. Trimming removed 2 bases at V and 8 bases at J, with 11 bases between. The CDR3 is CASSFSPGEPQHF. As DNA, the CDR3 is TGCGCCAGCAGCTTTTCCCCCGGGGAGCCCCAGCATTTT.